This TCR beta chain was identified during a study of cytomegalovirus exposure and HLA in healthy donors. Overall study findings and caveats: Specificity of a few CMV-associated chains for CMV antigens was verified in vitro.

PCR primers comprised 60 Vbeta and 13 Jbeta primers. Profiling relied on immunoSEQ multiplex PCR, and the TCRdb table lists in-frame clones only, not all of them. This sample has around 190,000 clones, with roughly four fifths found just once. V shed 0 bases and J 6 bases; nucleotides not matched to a gene: 5. CDR3 length equals 16 residues. The V gene's germline CDR1 is SGHAT and CDR2 FQNNGV. As concerns this clone: Antigen specificity is unknown.

The V and J genes are TRBV11-2 and TRBJ2-2; 9 bases map to TRBD1. Sequenced material: PBMCs. The receptor was isolated from a man aged 30 to 45 in good health and CMV-seronegative. The CDR3 DNA reads TGTGCCAGCAGCTTAGAGTACAGGGGGCGCCCCGGGGAGCTGTTTTTT. The encoded protein is CASSLEYRGRPGELFF.